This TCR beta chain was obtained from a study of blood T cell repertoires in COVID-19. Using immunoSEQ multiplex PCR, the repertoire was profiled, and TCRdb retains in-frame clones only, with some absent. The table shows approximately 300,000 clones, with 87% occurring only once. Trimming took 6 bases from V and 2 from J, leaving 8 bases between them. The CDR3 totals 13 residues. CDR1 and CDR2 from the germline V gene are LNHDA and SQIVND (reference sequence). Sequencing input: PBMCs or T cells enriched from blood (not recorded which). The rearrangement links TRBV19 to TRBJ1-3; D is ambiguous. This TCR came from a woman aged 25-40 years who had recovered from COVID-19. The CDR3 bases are TGTGCCAGTAGCCGGGATCCTGGAAACACCATATATTTT. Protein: CASSRDPGNTIYF.